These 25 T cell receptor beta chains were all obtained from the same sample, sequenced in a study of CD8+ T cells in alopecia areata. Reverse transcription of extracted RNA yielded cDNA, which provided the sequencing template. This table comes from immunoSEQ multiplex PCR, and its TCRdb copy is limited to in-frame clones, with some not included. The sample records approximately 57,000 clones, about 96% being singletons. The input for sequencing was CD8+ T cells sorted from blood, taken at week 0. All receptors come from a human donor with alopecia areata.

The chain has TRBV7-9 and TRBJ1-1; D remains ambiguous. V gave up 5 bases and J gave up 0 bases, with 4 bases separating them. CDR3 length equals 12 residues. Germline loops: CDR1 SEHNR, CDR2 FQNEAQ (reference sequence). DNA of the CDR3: TGTGCCAGCAGCGACATGAACACTGAAGCTTTCTTT. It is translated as CASSDMNTEAFF.

CDR3 region: CASSQSRDRDQGYEQYF. The CDR3 DNA sequence: TGCGCCAGCAGCCAATCCCGGGACAGGGACCAAGGCTACGAGCAGTACTTC. The V gene is TRBV4-1, the J gene TRBJ2-7; TRBD1 matches at 9 bases. Per the germline V gene, CDR1 is MGHRA and CDR2 is YSYEKL. The CDR3 spans 17 residues. V gave up 2 bases and J gave up 3 bases; unmatched junction bases: 11.

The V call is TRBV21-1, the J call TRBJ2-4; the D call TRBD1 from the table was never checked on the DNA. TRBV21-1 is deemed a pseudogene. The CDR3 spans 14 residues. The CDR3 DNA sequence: TGTGCCAGCGGGACAGGGTATGACAAAAACATTCAGTACTTC. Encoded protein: CASGTGYDKNIQYF.

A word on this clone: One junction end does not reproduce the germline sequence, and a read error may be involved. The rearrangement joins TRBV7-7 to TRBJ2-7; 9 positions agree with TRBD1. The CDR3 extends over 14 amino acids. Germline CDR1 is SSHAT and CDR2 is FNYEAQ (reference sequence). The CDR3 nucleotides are TGTGCTAGCAGCCCGAGGGACAGGGATTCCGAGCAGTACTTC. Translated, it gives CASSPRDRDSEQYF.

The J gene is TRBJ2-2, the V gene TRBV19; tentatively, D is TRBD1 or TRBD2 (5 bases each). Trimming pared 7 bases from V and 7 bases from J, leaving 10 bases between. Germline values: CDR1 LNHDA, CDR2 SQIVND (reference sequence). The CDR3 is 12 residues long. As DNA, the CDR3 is TGTGCCAGTACCCGGGACGGCGGGGAGCTGTTTTTT. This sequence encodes CASTRDGGELFF.

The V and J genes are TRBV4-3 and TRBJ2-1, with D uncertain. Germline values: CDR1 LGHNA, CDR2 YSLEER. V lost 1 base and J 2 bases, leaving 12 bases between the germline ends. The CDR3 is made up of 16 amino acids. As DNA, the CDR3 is TGCGCCAGCAGCCAAGTATCAGGACGGCCCTACAATGAGCAGTTCTTC. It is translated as CASSQVSGRPYNEQFF.

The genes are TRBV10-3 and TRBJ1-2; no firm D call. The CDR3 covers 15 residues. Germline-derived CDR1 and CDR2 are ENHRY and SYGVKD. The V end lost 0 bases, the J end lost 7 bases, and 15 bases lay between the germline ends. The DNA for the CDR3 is TGTGCCATCAGTGAGTCTTACCCAGACCCTATTGGCTACACCTTC. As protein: CAISESYPDPIGYTF.

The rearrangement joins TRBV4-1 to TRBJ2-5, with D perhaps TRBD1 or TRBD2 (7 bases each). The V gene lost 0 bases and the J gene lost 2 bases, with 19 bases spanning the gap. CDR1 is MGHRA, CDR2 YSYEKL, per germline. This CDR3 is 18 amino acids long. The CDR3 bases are TGCGCCAGCAGCCAAGATGGGGCAGGGGGGGGACTACAAGAGACCCAGTACTTC. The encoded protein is CASSQDGAGGGLQETQYF.

The CDR3 spells CASSVDETDQETQYF. Here the CDR3 DNA reads TGTGCCAGCAGCGTAGACGAGACAGACCAAGAGACCCAGTACTTC. V and J are TRBV9 and TRBJ2-5, with D possibly matching TRBD1 (5 bases). Germline lookup yields CDR1 SGDLS and CDR2 YYNGEE. The CDR3 is 15 residues long. Trimming pared 0 bases from V and 0 bases from J, leaving 9 bases between.

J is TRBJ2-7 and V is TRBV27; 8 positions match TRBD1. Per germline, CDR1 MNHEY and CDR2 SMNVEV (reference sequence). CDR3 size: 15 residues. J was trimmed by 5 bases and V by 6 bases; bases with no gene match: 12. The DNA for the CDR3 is TGTGCCAGCAGCCCGGGTACAGGGGGGTATAACGAGCAGTACTTC. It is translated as CASSPGTGGYNEQYF.

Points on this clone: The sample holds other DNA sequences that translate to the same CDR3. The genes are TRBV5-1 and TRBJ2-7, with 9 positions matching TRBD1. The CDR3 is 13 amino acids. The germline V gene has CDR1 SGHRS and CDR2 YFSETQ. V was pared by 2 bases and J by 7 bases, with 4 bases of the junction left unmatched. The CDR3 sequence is CASSLTGGSEQYF. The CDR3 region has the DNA TGCGCCAGCAGCTTAACAGGGGGCAGTGAGCAGTACTTC. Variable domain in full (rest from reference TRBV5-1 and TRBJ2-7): KAGVTQTPRYLIKTRGQQVTLSCSPISGHRSVSWYQQTPGQGLQFLFEYFSETQRNKGNFPGRFSGRQFSNSRSEMNVSTLELGDSALYLCASSLTGGSEQYFGPGTRLTVT.

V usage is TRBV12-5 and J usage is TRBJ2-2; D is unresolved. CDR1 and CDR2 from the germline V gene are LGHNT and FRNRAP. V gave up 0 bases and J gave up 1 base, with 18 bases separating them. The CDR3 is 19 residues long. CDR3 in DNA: TGTGCTAGTGGTTTGGTACTCCCCGTTGAACAGAAGAACACCGGGGAGCTGTTTTTT. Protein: CASGLVLPVEQKNTGELFF.

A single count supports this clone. The CDR3 DNA follows: TGTGCCAGCAGCTTGAATTCGGGGGGATTGGCCTATGGGGCCAACGTCCTGACTTTC. Protein product: CASSLNSGGLAYGANVLTF. The chain links TRBV5-8 to TRBJ2-6; TRBD2 matches 7 bases. With V trimmed by 1 base and J by 3 bases, 13 bases remained unmatched. The germline CDR1 and CDR2 sequences are SGHTS and YDEGEE. The CDR3 contains 19 residues.

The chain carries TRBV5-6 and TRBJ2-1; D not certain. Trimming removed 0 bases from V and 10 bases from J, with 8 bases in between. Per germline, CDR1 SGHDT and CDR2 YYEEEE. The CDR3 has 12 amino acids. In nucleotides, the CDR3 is TGTGCCAGCAGCTTGGTTTCGGCGGAGCAGTTCTTC. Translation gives CASSLVSAEQFF.

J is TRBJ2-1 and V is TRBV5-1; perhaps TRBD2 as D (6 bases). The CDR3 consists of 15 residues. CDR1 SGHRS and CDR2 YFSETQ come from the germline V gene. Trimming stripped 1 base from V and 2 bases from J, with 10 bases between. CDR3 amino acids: CASSLYGGTYNEQFF. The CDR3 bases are TGCGCCAGCAGCTTGTACGGGGGAACCTACAATGAGCAGTTCTTC.

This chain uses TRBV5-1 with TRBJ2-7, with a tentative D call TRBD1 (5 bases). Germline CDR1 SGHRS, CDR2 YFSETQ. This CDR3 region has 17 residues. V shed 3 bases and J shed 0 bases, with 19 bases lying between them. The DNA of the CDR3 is TGCGCCAGCAGCTCAGTCGGACAAGGAGATACCTCCTACGAGCAGTACTTC. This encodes CASSSVGQGDTSYEQYF.

The CDR3 loop is CSVEETSGVTDTQYF. In nucleotides, the CDR3 is TGCAGCGTTGAGGAGACTAGCGGGGTCACAGATACGCAGTATTTT. The rearrangement uses TRBV29-1 and TRBJ2-3; the match to TRBD2 covers 11 bases. There are 15 residues in the CDR3. Germline V CDR1 and CDR2: SQVTM, ANQGSEA. The trim removed 3 bases at V and 2 bases at J, leaving 4 bases unmatched.

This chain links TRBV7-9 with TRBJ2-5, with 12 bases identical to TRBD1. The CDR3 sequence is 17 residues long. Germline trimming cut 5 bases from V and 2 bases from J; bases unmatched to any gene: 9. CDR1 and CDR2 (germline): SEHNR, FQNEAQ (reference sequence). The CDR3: CASSTGTGGGFQETQYF. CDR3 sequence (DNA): TGTGCCAGCAGCACCGGGACAGGGGGCGGCTTTCAAGAGACCCAGTACTTC.

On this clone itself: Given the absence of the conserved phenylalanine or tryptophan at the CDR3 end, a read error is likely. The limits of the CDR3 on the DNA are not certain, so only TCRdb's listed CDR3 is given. The CDR3 spells CASSLFPTGGT. The chain joins TRBV7-9 to TRBJ2-3; the D segment call TRBD2 is taken from the table without a DNA check. The CDR3 length equals 11 residues, ends included. Germline-derived CDR1 and CDR2 are SEHNR and FQNEAQ (reference sequence).

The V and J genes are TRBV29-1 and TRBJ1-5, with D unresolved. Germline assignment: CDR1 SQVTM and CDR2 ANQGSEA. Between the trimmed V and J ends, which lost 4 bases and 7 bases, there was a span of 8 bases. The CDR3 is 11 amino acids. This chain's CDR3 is CSVGSDQPQHF. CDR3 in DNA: TGCAGCGTTGGATCGGACCAGCCCCAGCATTTT. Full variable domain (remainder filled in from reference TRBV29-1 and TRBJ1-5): SAVISQKPSRDICQRGTSLTIQCQVDSQVTMMFWYRQQPGQSLTLIATANQGSEATYESGFVIDKFPISRPNLTFSTLTVSNMSPEDSSIYLCSVGSDQPQHFGDGTRLSIL.

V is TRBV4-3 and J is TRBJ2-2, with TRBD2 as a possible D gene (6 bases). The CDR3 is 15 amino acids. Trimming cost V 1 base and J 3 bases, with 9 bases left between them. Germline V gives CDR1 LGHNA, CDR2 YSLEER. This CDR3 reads CASSQGPGDTGELFF. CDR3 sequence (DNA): TGCGCCAGCAGCCAAGGACCGGGAGACACCGGGGAGCTGTTTTTT.

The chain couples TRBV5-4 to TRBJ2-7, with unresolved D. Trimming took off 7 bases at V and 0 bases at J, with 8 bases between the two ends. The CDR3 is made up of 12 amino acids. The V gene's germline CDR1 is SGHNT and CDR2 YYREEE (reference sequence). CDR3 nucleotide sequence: TGTGCCAGCGGCCCCTCCTCCTACGAGCAGTACTTC. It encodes CASGPSSYEQYF. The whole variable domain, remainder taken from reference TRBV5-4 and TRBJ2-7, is ETGVTQSPTHLIKTRGQQVTLRCSSQSGHNTVSWYQQALGQGPQFIFQYYREEENGRGNFPPRFSGLQFPNYSSELNVNALELDDSALYLCASGPSSYEQYFGPGTRLTVT.

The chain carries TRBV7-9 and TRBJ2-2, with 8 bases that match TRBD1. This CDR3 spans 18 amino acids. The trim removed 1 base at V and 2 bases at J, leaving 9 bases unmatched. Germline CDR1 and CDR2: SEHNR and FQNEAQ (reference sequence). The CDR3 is CASSLEGGQGKNTGELFF. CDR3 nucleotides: TGTGCCAGCAGCTTAGAAGGAGGACAGGGAAAAAACACCGGGGAGCTGTTTTTT.

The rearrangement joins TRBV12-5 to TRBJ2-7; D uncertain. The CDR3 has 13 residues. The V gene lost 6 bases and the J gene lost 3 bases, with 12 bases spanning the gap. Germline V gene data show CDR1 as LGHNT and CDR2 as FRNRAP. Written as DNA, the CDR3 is TGTGCTAGTGGCGGGCAAAACCACTACGAGCAGTACTTC. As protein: CASGGQNHYEQYF.

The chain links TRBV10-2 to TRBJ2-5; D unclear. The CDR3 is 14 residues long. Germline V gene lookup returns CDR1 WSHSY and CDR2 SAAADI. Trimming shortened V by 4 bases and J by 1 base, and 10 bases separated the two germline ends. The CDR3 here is CASSGGAFQETQYF. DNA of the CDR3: TGCGCCAGCAGTGGCGGCGCATTCCAAGAGACCCAGTACTTC.